Below, 19 T cell receptor beta chains from the same sample are listed, as sequenced in a study of shared clonotypes between healthy human individuals. Using immunoSEQ multiplex PCR, the repertoire was profiled, and TCRdb retains in-frame clones only, with some absent. The table lists 640,000 or so clones, about 78% of them singletons. Sequencing was carried out using memory CD4+ T cells sorted from blood. Stated subset: CD45RA-negative fraction. These receptors all stem from a woman in her twenties or thirties in good health.

This chain links TRBV19 with TRBJ2-3, with 8 bases lining up with TRBD2. The junction had 5 bases not matched to a gene; V was cut back by 2 bases and J by 4 bases. The CDR3 is 15 residues long. The germline gives CDR1 LNHDA, CDR2 SQIVND (reference sequence). DNA of the CDR3: TGTGCCAGTAGTATAAGAGCGGGAGAATCAGATACGCAGTATTTT. Its translation is CASSIRAGESDTQYF.

This clone was counted once. The genes are TRBV29-1 and TRBJ2-1; D gene uncertain. This CDR3 has 14 residues. From germline, CDR1 is SQVTM and CDR2 ANQGSEA. The V and J ends lost 3 bases and 6 bases respectively, with 15 bases between them. The chain's CDR3 is CSVDQTPNSNEQFF. The CDR3 region has the DNA TGCAGCGTTGATCAGACTCCCAATAGCAATGAGCAGTTCTTC.

The rearrangement uses TRBV28 and TRBJ2-1; the match to TRBD2 covers 8 bases. In germline, CDR1 is MDHEN, CDR2 SYDVKM. The CDR3 is made up of 14 amino acids. Unmatched junction bases numbered 4, after V lost 7 bases and J lost 2 bases. The CDR3 nucleotides read TGTGCCAGCACCTTAGCGGGAACCTACAATGAGCAGTTCTTC. Translated: CASTLAGTYNEQFF. Filled out from reference TRBV28 and TRBJ2-1, the complete variable domain reads DVKVTQSSRYLVKRTGEKVFLECVQDMDHENMFWYRQDPGLGLRLIYFSYDVKMKEKGDIPEGYSVSREKKERFSLILESASTNQTSMYLCASTLAGTYNEQFFGPGTRLTVL.

The chain has TRBV28 and TRBJ2-2; TRBD2 matches at 7 bases. With V trimmed by 6 bases and J by 5 bases, 6 bases remained unmatched. Per the germline V gene, CDR1 is MDHEN and CDR2 is SYDVKM. This CDR3 contains 14 residues. CDR3 in DNA: TGTGCCAGCAGGGCTAGCGGTCCTACCGGGGAGCTGTTTTTT. This gives the protein CASRASGPTGELFF. The full variable domain, in which reference TRBV28 and TRBJ2-2 provide the parts outside the CDR3, is DVKVTQSSRYLVKRTGEKVFLECVQDMDHENMFWYRQDPGLGLRLIYFSYDVKMKEKGDIPEGYSVSREKKERFSLILESASTNQTSMYLCASRASGPTGELFFGEGSRLTVL.

V gene TRBV7-3 combines with J gene TRBJ2-3; tentatively, D is TRBD1 (6 bases). The germline gives CDR1 SGHTA, CDR2 FQGTGA. V shed 4 bases and J shed 2 bases, with 10 bases lying between them. The CDR3 spans 14 residues. This CDR3 reads CASSSGQFTDTQYF. As DNA, the CDR3 is TGTGCCAGCAGCTCCGGACAGTTCACAGATACGCAGTATTTT.

The V and J genes are TRBV7-9 and TRBJ2-3; weak D call: TRBD2 (6 bases). Trimming removed 10 bases from V and 1 base from J, with 12 bases in between. Germline values: CDR1 SEHNR, CDR2 FQNEAQ (reference sequence). The CDR3 is 13 amino acids. The CDR3 loop reads CAIWGDGTDTQYF. The CDR3 DNA reads as TGTGCCATTTGGGGGGATGGCACAGATACGCAGTATTTT.

The V call is TRBV6-5, the J call TRBJ2-7; D might be TRBD2 (6 bases). This CDR3 contains 14 residues. CDR1 is MNHEY, CDR2 SVGAGI, per germline. V gave up 6 bases and J gave up 1 base, with 13 bases separating them. The CDR3 sequence is CASSPGGVSYEQYF. The CDR3 nucleotides are TGTGCCAGCAGCCCCGGGGGTGTATCCTACGAGCAGTACTTC.

The chain combines TRBV25-1 with TRBJ2-7; tentatively, D is TRBD1 (5 bases). CDR1 and CDR2 (germline): MGHDK, SYGVNS. V was clipped by 6 bases and J by 2 bases, with 14 bases between them. There are 14 residues in the CDR3. Here the CDR3 DNA reads TGTGCCAGCAGCCTACAGACAGACACCTACGAGCAGTACTTC. Its translation: CASSLQTDTYEQYF.

The rearrangement uses TRBV5-1 and TRBJ2-3, with unresolved D. This CDR3 is 14 amino acids long. CDR1 and CDR2 from the germline V gene are SGHRS and YFSETQ. Trimming pared 0 bases from V and 4 bases from J, leaving 9 bases between. The chain's CDR3 is CASSLGLEPDTQYF. The CDR3 nucleotides read TGCGCCAGCAGCTTGGGGCTGGAACCAGATACGCAGTATTTT.

The V and J genes are TRBV6-6 and TRBJ2-2, with 8 bases lining up with TRBD2. Trimming cost V 6 bases and J 0 bases; bases outside gene matches: 6. The CDR3 runs to 16 residues. The germline V gene has CDR1 MNHNY and CDR2 SVGAGI (reference sequence). The CDR3 DNA follows: TGTGCCAGCAGACCAGCGGGAGTTACGAACACCGGGGAGCTGTTTTTT. It translates to CASRPAGVTNTGELFF.

The chain links TRBV4-1 to TRBJ2-1, with D perhaps being TRBD1 or TRBD2 (6 bases each). Trimming took off 6 bases at V and 7 bases at J, with 16 bases between the two ends. Germline V lookup: CDR1 MGHRA, CDR2 YSYEKL. The CDR3 consists of 14 residues. Written as DNA, the CDR3 is TGCGCCAGCAGGGGGGCGGGAAGAGGTAATGAGCAGTTCTTC. Amino acids: CASRGAGRGNEQFF.

The rearrangement joins TRBV19 to TRBJ2-7; D remains ambiguous. The V and J ends lost 10 bases and 1 base respectively, with 14 bases between them. The CDR3 extends over 13 amino acids. CDR1 and CDR2 (germline): LNHDA, SQIVND (reference sequence). The CDR3, as DNA: TGTGCCACCGCAACAACCGGGTCCTACGAGCAGTACTTC. This gives the protein CATATTGSYEQYF.

This clone has a handful of counts. The V call is TRBV18, the J call TRBJ2-2; TRBD2 might be the D (6 bases). The CDR3 sequence is 14 residues long. The germline V gene encodes CDR1 KGHSH and CDR2 LQKENI. The germline V and J ends were trimmed by 6 bases and 2 bases, with 10 bases remaining between them. The CDR3 DNA is TGTGCCAGCTCCCGGGACTCTAACACCGGGGAGCTGTTTTTT. This codes for CASSRDSNTGELFF.

This chain uses TRBV7-3 with TRBJ2-1, with D possibly matching TRBD2 (5 bases). This CDR3 is 14 amino acids long. The V end lost 5 bases, the J end lost 7 bases, and 15 bases lay between the germline ends. Germline CDR1 SGHTA, CDR2 FQGTGA. The CDR3 loop reads CASSAGFAQNEQFF. In nucleotides, the CDR3 is TGTGCCAGCAGCGCGGGTTTTGCGCAGAATGAGCAGTTCTTC.

Comment on this clone: It is likely a read error: a sequence one base away is far more abundant. This chain links TRBV27 with TRBJ2-1; no clear D. Trimming pared 5 bases from V and 4 bases from J, leaving 6 bases between. The germline V gene encodes CDR1 MNHEY and CDR2 SMNVEV (reference sequence). CDR3 length: 12 residues. For the CDR3, the DNA is TGTGCCAGCAGTGGGCATTACAATGAGCAGTTCTTC. This encodes CASSGHYNEQFF.

This sequence joins TRBV5-1 and TRBJ1-4, with a tentative D call TRBD1 (6 bases). The CDR3 has 13 amino acids. Trimming pared 0 bases from V and 7 bases from J, leaving 7 bases between. Germline values: CDR1 SGHRS, CDR2 YFSETQ. CDR3 bases: TGCGCCAGCAGCTTGGGGACAGCTGAAAAACTGTTTTTT. Its protein product is CASSLGTAEKLFF.

The DNA of the CDR3 is TGTGCCAGCAGCTTAGTGGGTGCGCAGCCCCAGCATTTT. It is translated as CASSLVGAQPQHF. This chain uses TRBV7-2 with TRBJ1-5; no definite D call. V dropped 1 base and J dropped 7 bases, with 8 bases sitting between them. The V gene's germline CDR1 is SGHTA and CDR2 FQGNSA. The CDR3 loop spans 13 amino acids.

The chain employs TRBV4-2 and TRBJ1-4; weak D call: TRBD1 (5 bases). V lost 4 bases and J lost 6, with 18 bases in between. This CDR3 has 16 amino acids. Germline lookup yields CDR1 LGHNA and CDR2 YNFKEQ. The CDR3 reads CASSPTPGTGDEKLFF. The DNA for the CDR3 is TGTGCCAGCAGCCCAACCCCTGGGACGGGAGATGAAAAACTGTTTTTT.

In its sample, this clone was seen once. This chain links TRBV5-4 with TRBJ2-5; the D call may be TRBD1 or TRBD2 (6 bases each). Trimming pared 1 base from V and 6 bases from J, leaving 13 bases between. CDR3 length equals 14 residues. Per germline, CDR1 SGHNT and CDR2 YYREEE (reference sequence). The CDR3, as DNA: TGTGCCAGCAGCTTGCCATCGGGGGCAAAGACCCAGTACTTC. Amino acids: CASSLPSGAKTQYF.